This TCR beta chain was identified during a study of OX40 agonist ivuxolimab in advanced cancers. Background on the study: One hepatocellular carcinoma and a couple of cutaneous melanoma patients partially responded. Study-level points and caveats: Patients who responded partially at 0.1-3.0 mg/kg showed clonal expansion ranking among the lowest.

The junction had 6 bases not matched to a gene; V was cut back by 5 bases and J by 2 bases. The CDR3 is 15 residues long. The germline V gene encodes CDR1 MDHEN and CDR2 SYDVKM. Profiling relied on immunoSEQ multiplex PCR, and the TCRdb table lists in-frame clones only, not all of them. Found here are under 60,000 clones, 94% of them singletons; the top ten hold about 12%. A note on this clone: Its target is not known.

The chain links TRBV28 to TRBJ1-5, with 7 bases aligning to TRBD1. This clonotype was sampled from an adult with an advanced solid tumor such as melanoma, head and neck, liver or kidney cancer. Sequenced material: CD4+ or CD8+ T cells sorted from blood, taken in a trial of the OX40 agonist ivuxolimab. As DNA, the CDR3 is TGTGCCAGCAGTATCACAGGGGTCGGCAATCAGCCCCAGCATTTT. Its translation: CASSITGVGNQPQHF.